This is a list of T cell receptor beta chains from one sample in a study of blood T cell repertoires in COVID-19. Using immunoSEQ multiplex PCR, the repertoire was profiled, and TCRdb retains in-frame clones only, with some absent. The sample gives 170,000 or so clones, around nine tenths of which show up once; 0.85% to 0.95% is in the top ten. The sample consisted of peripheral blood. The receptors shown here come from a woman aged 18-35 years who had recovered from COVID-19. Each CDR3 is given with its conserved first and last residue. D genes are given only for firm matches. Clone sizes are given selectively: once, few, many, or a class where the clone is expanded.

CDR3 protein,CDR3 DNA,V gene,clone size,D gene,J gene
CASSNPTSSHEQYF,TGTGCCAGCAGTAACCCGACTAGCTCCCACGAGCAGTACTTC,TRBV2,few,TRBD2,TRBJ2-7
CASSPGQSNEKLFF,TGTGCCAGCAGCCCGGGACAGAGTAATGAAAAACTGTTTTTT,TRBV5-4,.,TRBD1,TRBJ1-4
CAISVGAVEAFF,TGTGCCATCAGTGTGGGGGCGGTTGAAGCTTTCTTT,TRBV10-3,.,.,TRBJ1-1
CASSPLAGRNTEAFF,TGTGCCAGCAGTCCTCTCGCGGGCCGGAACACTGAAGCTTTCTTT,TRBV6-5,.,.,TRBJ1-1
CASMLAGGAGELFF,TGTGCCAGTATGCTAGCGGGAGGAGCGGGGGAGCTGTTTTTT,TRBV19,.,TRBD2,TRBJ2-2
CASSSAPTGGYGYTF,TGCGCCAGCAGTTCGGCCCCGACAGGGGGCTATGGCTACACCTTC,TRBV4-3,.,TRBD1,TRBJ1-2
CASSLDKASGELFF,TGCGCCAGCAGCCTTGACAAAGCCTCCGGGGAGCTGTTTTTT,TRBV4-3,.,.,TRBJ2-2
CAWSVGTSTDTQYF,TGTGCCTGGAGTGTGGGGACAAGCACAGATACGCAGTATTTT,TRBV30,.,.,TRBJ2-3
CASSPSGAGPLSDTQYF,TGTGCCAGCAGCCCATCGGGTGCGGGCCCACTCTCAGATACGCAGTATTTT,TRBV9,.,.,TRBJ2-3
CASSPDKPYEQYF,TGTGCCAGCAGCCCAGACAAGCCCTACGAGCAGTACTTC,TRBV7-9,.,.,TRBJ2-7
CASSLITRDSDNYGYTF,TGCGCCAGCAGCCTAATTACACGGGACAGTGATAACTATGGCTACACCTTC,TRBV4-1,few,TRBD1,TRBJ1-2
CASSQGMGSTGELFF,TGCGCCAGCAGCCAAGGTATGGGCTCAACCGGGGAGCTGTTTTTT,TRBV4-1,.,.,TRBJ2-2
CASSPGTSGPRQETQYF,TGTGCCAGCAGCCCCGGGACTAGCGGGCCCCGACAAGAGACCCAGTACTTC,TRBV7-8,.,TRBD2,TRBJ2-5
CASSQDLSGTGEETQYF,TGCGCCAGCAGCCAAGATCTTTCGGGGACAGGGGAAGAGACCCAGTACTTC,TRBV4-1,.,TRBD1,TRBJ2-5
CASSQDAVQYNEQFF,TGCGCCAGCAGCCAAGATGCTGTCCAGTACAATGAGCAGTTCTTC,TRBV4-3,.,.,TRBJ2-1
CASRTGTGEIGYTF,TGTGCCAGCAGAACCGGGACAGGGGAGATAGGCTACACCTTC,TRBV6-6,.,TRBD1,TRBJ1-2
CASSDREQETQYF,TGTGCCAGCAGCGACCGGGAACAAGAGACCCAGTACTTC,TRBV21-1,.,.,TRBJ2-5
CASSPSGSVGVAKNIQYF,TGTGCCAGCTCACCTAGCGGGAGCGTAGGGGTGGCCAAAAACATTCAGTACTTC,TRBV18,.,TRBD2,TRBJ2-4
CASSDLWIAGQQETQYF,TGTGCCAGCAGTGATTTATGGATTGCGGGACAGCAAGAGACCCAGTACTTC,TRBV2,.,.,TRBJ2-5
CASSPGQGRASYNEQFF,TGTGCCAGCAGCCCAGGGCAGGGGAGGGCCTCCTACAATGAGCAGTTCTTC,TRBV7-9,.,.,TRBJ2-1
CASSQDPLGQYF,TGTGCCAGCAGCCAAGATCCCCTAGGGCAGTACTTC,TRBV14,.,.,TRBJ2-7
CASSPTSGGPSYNEQFF,TGTGCCAGCAGTCCGACTAGCGGGGGGCCCTCCTACAATGAGCAGTTCTTC,TRBV27,.,TRBD2,TRBJ2-1
CASSRGPDNEQFF,TGTGCCAGTAGCAGGGGTCCGGACAATGAGCAGTTCTTC,TRBV19,.,.,TRBJ2-1
CASSVGLAGGQETQYF,TGTGCCAGCAGCGTAGGTCTAGCGGGAGGACAAGAGACCCAGTACTTC,TRBV9,few,TRBD2,TRBJ2-5
CASSPGDRGLSPQHF,TGCGCCAGCAGCCCTGGAGACAGGGGGCTAAGTCCCCAGCATTTT,TRBV5-1,.,TRBD1,TRBJ1-5
CASSLSSSTEAFF,TGTGCCAGCAGCCTTAGCTCGAGCACTGAAGCTTTCTTT,TRBV27,.,.,TRBJ1-1
CATSSNAVDTQYF,TGTGCCACATCCTCAAACGCGGTGGATACGCAGTATTTT,TRBV28,.,.,TRBJ2-3
CASSRALTGVDGYTF,TGTGCCAGCAGTCGAGCGCTCACAGGGGTTGATGGCTACACCTTC,TRBV6-2/TRBV6-3,.,TRBD1,TRBJ1-2
CASSLAGTGNQPQHF,TGTGCCAGCAGCTTAGCTGGGACAGGCAATCAGCCCCAGCATTTT,TRBV7-9,.,TRBD1,TRBJ1-5